These 18 T cell receptor beta chains came from one sample sequenced in a study of T cells after yellow fever vaccination. TCRdb re-called the 5' RACE reads with MiXCR, one entry per CDR3 protein. This table holds some 400,000 distinct CDR3 sequences, 6% to 8% found once. The sample in question was PBMCs, obtained 5 days after the yellow fever booster vaccination. The receptors derive from a young man who received the YFV17D yellow fever vaccine.

The chain couples TRBV7-9 to TRBJ2-3; D unresolved. V lost 8 bases and J 6 bases, leaving 21 bases between the germline ends. Germline V gene sequence: CDR1 SEHNR, CDR2 FQNEAQ (reference sequence). The CDR3 spans 15 residues. CDR3 sequence (DNA): TGTGCCAGCGGTCTTCCCTTTCCGAACTGGGATACGCAGTATTTT. Translation gives CASGLPFPNWDTQYF.

The chain has TRBV6-1 and TRBJ2-2; 8 nucleotides line up with TRBD1. CDR1 is MNHNS and CDR2 is SASEGT in the germline V gene. The length of the CDR3 is 13 residues. V was pared by 8 bases and J by 3 bases, with 2 bases of the junction left unmatched. This chain's CDR3 is CASGQGYTGELFF. The CDR3 DNA is TGTGCCAGCGGACAGGGTTACACCGGGGAGCTGTTTTTT.

This sequence joins TRBV27 and TRBJ1-1; D might be TRBD1 (5 bases). V shed 9 bases and J shed 7 bases, with 15 bases lying between them. The CDR3 extends over 12 amino acids. Germline assignment: CDR1 MNHEY and CDR2 SMNVEV (reference sequence). CDR3 sequence: CARRSGKGEAFF. CDR3 in DNA: TGTGCCAGAAGGTCAGGGAAAGGTGAAGCTTTCTTT.

The rearrangement links TRBV29-1 to TRBJ2-1; 9 positions agree with TRBD1. The CDR3 is 15 amino acids. Trimming at V came to 0 bases and at J to 6 bases, leaving 6 bases not matched to a gene. CDR1 and CDR2 (germline): SQVTM, ANQGSEA. The CDR3 DNA reads TGCAGCGTTGAAGAAGGGACAGGGTATGGCAATGAGCAGTTCTTC. Its protein is CSVEEGTGYGNEQFF.

The chain recombines TRBV20-1 with TRBJ2-7; D is unresolved. Germline V gene sequence: CDR1 DFQATT, CDR2 SNEGSKA (reference sequence). This CDR3 has 13 residues. Trimming took off 2 bases at V and 4 bases at J, with 12 bases between the two ends. CDR3 sequence (DNA): TGCAGTGCTAGACCCCCGGACGGATACGAGCAGTACTTC. It encodes CSARPPDGYEQYF.

This clonotype was detected ten times or more. This chain uses TRBV11-2 with TRBJ2-1, with 9 bases aligning to TRBD2. Germline V lookup: CDR1 SGHAT, CDR2 FQNNGV. After removal of 4 bases from V and 4 bases from J, the junction contained 5 bases not matched to a gene. This CDR3 spans 15 amino acids. CDR3 nucleotide sequence: TGTGCCAGCAGCTCAGGACTAGCGCGTTACAATGAGCAGTTCTTC. Amino acids: CASSSGLARYNEQFF.

The rearrangement links TRBV5-1 to TRBJ2-5; no clear D gene. Per germline, CDR1 SGHRS and CDR2 YFSETQ. CDR3 length: 13 amino acids. Trimming cost V 5 bases and J 2 bases, with 10 bases left between them. The CDR3 sequence is CASSDPGQETQYF. The CDR3 DNA is TGCGCCAGCAGTGATCCAGGACAAGAGACCCAGTACTTC.

This clonotype was counted many times. The chain is built from TRBV27 and TRBJ2-7, with 9 nucleotides matching TRBD1. Germline V gene sequence: CDR1 MNHEY, CDR2 SMNVEV (reference sequence). This CDR3 region has 16 residues. V shed 1 base and J 1 base; nucleotides not matched to a gene: 5. The CDR3 DNA reads TGTGCCAGCAGTTTATTCTGGGACAGGGTTTCCTACGAGCAGTACTTC. It translates to CASSLFWDRVSYEQYF.

This clonotype showed up many times. The chain joins TRBV28 to TRBJ2-7; D is uncertain. The length of the CDR3 is 11 residues. Between the trimmed V and J ends, which lost 6 bases and 11 bases, there was a span of 14 bases. Germline V gene lookup returns CDR1 MDHEN and CDR2 SYDVKM. CDR3 nucleotides: TGTGCCAGCAGGTGCACCTCCTACGAGTACTTC. Protein: CASRCTSYEYF.

The sample holds many counts of this clonotype. The chain recombines TRBV25-1 with TRBJ2-2, with unresolved D. Germline V gene data show CDR1 as MGHDK and CDR2 as SYGVNS. V was trimmed by 2 bases and J by 1 base, leaving 8 bases between them. This CDR3 region has 15 residues. CDR3 sequence reads: CASSEPLGNTGELFF. CDR3 in DNA: TGTGCCAGCAGTGAACCCCTTGGGAACACCGGGGAGCTGTTTTTT.

This rearrangement joins TRBV18 to TRBJ2-7; TRBD1 is a possible D gene (6 bases). CDR3 size: 13 residues. V shed 3 bases and J shed 7 bases, with 13 bases lying between them. Germline V gene sequence: CDR1 KGHSH, CDR2 LQKENI. The CDR3 sequence is CASSPRGGWEQYF. The CDR3 DNA is TGTGCCAGCTCACCCCGAGGGGGTTGGGAGCAGTACTTC.

CDR3 in DNA: TGTGCCAGCAGCCAAACTCCGTACGAGCAGTACTTC. It is translated as CASSQTPYEQYF. The rearrangement links TRBV3-1 to TRBJ2-7, with D unclear. Germline V gene sequence: CDR1 LGHDT, CDR2 YNNKEL (reference sequence). The CDR3 runs to 12 residues. Trimming cost V 2 bases and J 4 bases, with 6 bases left between them.

This clonotype was counted between two and nine times. This chain joins TRBV6-2 or TRBV6-3 and TRBJ2-1; 9 bases are a match to TRBD1. The CDR3 is made up of 14 amino acids. The germline CDR1 and CDR2 sequences are MNHEY and SVGEGT. After removal of 8 bases from V and 6 bases from J, the junction contained 8 bases not matched to a gene. CDR3 protein: CASRPGQGINEQFF. CDR3 bases: TGTGCCAGCCGACCGGGACAGGGTATCAATGAGCAGTTCTTC.

The V and J genes are TRBV12-3 or TRBV12-4 and TRBJ1-3; no definite D call. The CDR3 consists of 11 residues. V shed 8 bases and J shed 8 bases, with 10 bases lying between them. CDR3 sequence reads: CASGSPDTIYF. CDR3 DNA: TGTGCCAGCGGGAGCCCGGACACCATATATTTT.

This clonotype was seen at least ten times. V gene TRBV28 combines with J gene TRBJ2-3, with 9 bases matching TRBD2. The CDR3 is 17 amino acids. Trimming removed 4 bases from V and 6 bases from J; junction bases left unmatched: 14. Germline V gene data show CDR1 as MDHEN and CDR2 as SYDVKM. The DNA for the CDR3 is TGTGCCAGCAGTTCTCGGACTAGCGCGTCCTATGGGGATACGCAGTATTTT. It codes for CASSSRTSASYGDTQYF.

This clonotype showed up just a few times. The chain carries TRBV5-4 and TRBJ2-1; TRBD2 might be the D (6 bases). The CDR3 totals 17 residues. Germline CDR1 is SGHNT and CDR2 is YYREEE (reference sequence). Trimming shortened V by 4 bases and J by 5 bases, and 22 bases separated the two germline ends. CDR3 loop: CASSLEGGTSLNNEQFF. In DNA, the CDR3 is TGTGCCAGCAGCCTGGAAGGAGGGACCTCCTTAAACAATGAGCAGTTCTTC.

This clonotype was observed at least ten times. The chain couples TRBV28 to TRBJ1-4, with TRBD1 matching 9 bases. Germline CDR1 MDHEN, CDR2 SYDVKM. The CDR3 loop spans 15 amino acids. V shed 3 bases and J 7 bases; nucleotides not matched to a gene: 6. CDR3 region: CASSLGGTGREKLFF. CDR3 bases: TGTGCCAGCAGTTTGGGTGGGACAGGGCGTGAAAAACTGTTTTTT.

This sequence joins TRBV5-6 and TRBJ2-2; D perhaps matches TRBD2 (5 bases). CDR1 is SGHDT and CDR2 is YYEEEE in the germline V gene. This CDR3 comprises 13 residues. Trimming cost V 2 bases and J 5 bases, with 7 bases left between them. DNA for the CDR3: TGTGCCAGCAGCTTCTGCGGGACCGGGGAGCTGTTTTTT. Translated: CASSFCGTGELFF.